This entry concerns a single T cell receptor beta chain. Its antigen is currently not known. No much larger clone exists at a distance of one base, and base qualities are not known. This specimen's treatment or condition label, interpreted: allogeneic hematopoietic cell transplantation with graft depleted of TCRalphabeta T cells and CD19 B cells. The children who served as transplant recipients had been given grafts of TCRalphabeta/CD19-depleted allogeneic hematopoietic cells. This sample is part of a study of T-cell reconstitution after alpha-beta-depleted transplantation in children (dated by TCRdb to about 2016). For the study in its entirety: T-cell immune reconstitution after TCRalphabeta/CD19-depleted allogeneic hematopoietic cell transplantation in children was quantitatively tracked in the study by means of TCR repertoire profiling. General findings and caveats noted by the study authors: In some patients, the high TCRbeta diversity seen at day 60 was put down to recipient T cells and intrathymic progenitors that had survived conditioning. The frequencies of hyperexpanded clones fell over the following months, and after one year, T-cell counts and TCRbeta diversity were mostly attributed to newly produced T cells. The apparently early alphabetaT-cell count recovery about two months after transplant was reportedly dependent on only several hundred rapidly expanded clones derived from non-depleted graft cells.

CDR1 and CDR2 are drawn from the germline V gene: SNHLY, FYNNEI. There are 14 amino acids in the CDR3, from cysteine to phenylalanine inclusive. Only the CDR3 portion is preserved as DNA: 42 bases, with reading frame beginning at the first base. V loses 2 bases of germline sequence and J loses 8 bases, and the interval between the two ends is 12 bases. Library preparation was by PCR. For sequencing, an Illumina HiSeq 2500 was employed. To normalize quantification of the TCRbeta repertoire, the TCR libraries were built with molecular barcoding that relied on unique molecular identifiers. The public reads were reanalyzed by TCRdb: fastp trimming at Q25, MiXCR alignment, in-frame beta chains only. Each entry is one CDR3 protein sequence, shown with its most common DNA and genes. For this sample the table gives roughly 310,000 distinct CDR3 sequences, of which 23% were detected only once. Of the sample, 9.5% to 12% is held by the ten largest clones.

This clonotype was sampled from a male patient aged 10-17 years who had a stem cell transplant for acute lymphoblastic leukemia, so the T cells may come from the graft donor. This specimen consisted of PBMCs, mostly from graft donor cells, obtained 180 days after TCRalphabeta/CD19-depleted stem cell transplant. The chain is assembled from TRBV2 and TRBJ1-4, with a tentative D gene TRBD1 over 5 matching bases. The sequenced DNA: TGTGCCAGCAGTGAAAACGGGGGAGGGGAAAAACTGTTTTTT. Translated, this gives CASSENGGGEKLFF.